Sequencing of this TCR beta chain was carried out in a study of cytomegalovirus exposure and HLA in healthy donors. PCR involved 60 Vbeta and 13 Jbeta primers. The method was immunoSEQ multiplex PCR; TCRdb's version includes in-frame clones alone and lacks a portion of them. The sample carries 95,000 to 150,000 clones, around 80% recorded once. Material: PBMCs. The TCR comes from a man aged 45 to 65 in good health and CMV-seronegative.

The CDR3 loop is CASSLTGGLTDTQYF. The CDR3 nucleotides are TGCGCCAGCAGCTTGACAGGGGGCCTAACAGATACGCAGTATTTT. V gene TRBV5-1 combines with J gene TRBJ2-3; 9 bases line up with TRBD1. From germline, CDR1 is SGHRS and CDR2 YFSETQ. The CDR3 sequence is 15 residues long. V lost 1 base, J lost 3 bases, and 3 bases stayed unmatched.